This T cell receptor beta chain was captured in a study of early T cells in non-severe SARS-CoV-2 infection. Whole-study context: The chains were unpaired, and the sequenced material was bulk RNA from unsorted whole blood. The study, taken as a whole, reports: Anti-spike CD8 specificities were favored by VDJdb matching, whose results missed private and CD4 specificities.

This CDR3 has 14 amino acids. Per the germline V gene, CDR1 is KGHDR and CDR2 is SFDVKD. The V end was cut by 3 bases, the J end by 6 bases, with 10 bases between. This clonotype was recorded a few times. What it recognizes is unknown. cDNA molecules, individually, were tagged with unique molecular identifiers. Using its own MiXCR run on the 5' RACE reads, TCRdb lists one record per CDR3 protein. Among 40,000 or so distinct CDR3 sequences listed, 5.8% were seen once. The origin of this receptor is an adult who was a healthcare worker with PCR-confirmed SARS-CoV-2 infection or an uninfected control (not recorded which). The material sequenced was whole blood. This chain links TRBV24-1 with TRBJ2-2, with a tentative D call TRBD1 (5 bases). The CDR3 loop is CATSDRQLPGELFF. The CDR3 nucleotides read TGTGCCACCAGTGATCGACAGTTGCCCGGGGAGCTGTTTTTT.